This T cell receptor beta chain was documented in a study of post-analysis software for immune sequencing data. The overall study: Disease trajectories encompassed relapsing-remitting, secondary progressive and progressive-relapsing multiple sclerosis.

About this clonotype itself: The antigen remains undetermined.

Unique-molecular-identifier-tagged TCR beta cDNA libraries were used. When roughly 0.9 to 10 million T cells were used, they gave a few hundred thousand cDNA molecules. A single record per CDR3 protein comes from TCRdb applying MiXCR to the PCR reads. The data show about 810,000 distinct CDR3 sequences, roughly 50% seen once. Trimming pared 0 bases from V and 0 bases from J, leaving 15 bases between. The CDR3 has 16 residues. Germline loops: CDR1 DFQATT, CDR2 SNEGSKA (reference sequence). The study, taken as a whole, reports: The study found TRBV5-6, TRBV5-1 and TRBV20-1 among five or six TRBV segments more frequent in patients than controls. Analysis by F measure revealed that same-batch samples clustered strongly together. Controls' normalized Chao1 diversity significantly exceeded that of multiple sclerosis patients.

The receptor comes from a girl between 10 and 17 years old with multiple sclerosis. Sequenced: blood. This sequence joins TRBV20-1 and TRBJ2-7, with D perhaps TRBD1 or TRBD2 (6 bases each). Written as DNA, the CDR3 is TGCAGTGCTAGAGACCCCTCGGAGGGGGACTCCTACGAGCAGTACTTC. Protein product: CSARDPSEGDSYEQYF.